This T cell receptor beta chain appears in the sequencing data of a study of blood T cell repertoires in COVID-19 (dated by TCRdb to 2018 to 2020). About the full investigation: Collaborator samples came from the United States, Italy and Spain and covered acute and convalescent phases of COVID-19. The samples were drawn from two sources: the first 160 participants of the ongoing ImmuneRACE study, and 1,200 or so subjects contributed by 6 global collaborators. Deeply sampled blood TCRbeta repertoires from subjects exposed to, actively infected with, or recovered from COVID-19 were included in the dataset. Nearly every sample came with metadata listing a de-identified subject ID, COVID-19 status, age in years and sex. The prospective study material was composed of cDNA or gDNA derived from T cells, B-cell-depleted T cells, or PBMCs. A freely available public database, intended as a resource for researchers studying the immune response to SARS-CoV-2, is where the repertoires were released. Where available, HLA class I and class II types were obtained from metadata supplied by the sample provider rather than from assay-based typing. The paper as a whole reports these results and caveats: Clinical and demographic metadata were provided uncurated, with the amount varying by source and participant.

Between the V and J ends, shortened by 3 bases and 4 bases respectively, the junction contains 9 bases. Spanning cysteine to phenylalanine, the CDR3 consists of 13 amino acids. Solely the CDR3 DNA is kept, with 39 bases framed from the first base. Each collaborating institution followed its own protocols to collect whole blood in K2EDTA tubes. For TCRbeta analysis, collaborator samples were shipped as frozen whole blood, as isolated PBMCs, or as DNA extracted from either sample type. The immunoSEQ Assay, a bias-controlled multiplex PCR, was used to amplify TCRbeta CDR3 regions from genomic DNA. On the authors' methods: Within the assay, amplification of reference gene primers was used to estimate how many nucleated cells each sample contained. To quantify the absolute abundance of each unique TCRbeta CDR3 rearrangement, sequence reads were collapsed and filtered. Productive Simpson clonality was computed per sample as the square root of Simpson's diversity index over productive rearrangements. The immuneACCESS repertoire file appears here via TCRdb, limited to in-frame rearrangements. These files lack a portion of the clones; in checked studies, under half of the deficit traces to unresolved V genes, and the cause of the others is not known. From that table come the V and J calls and clone size; the DNA was used to work out D and trimming. A total of approximately 53,000 clones appear in this sample, 90% to 95% of them only once. The top ten clonotypes cover 9.7% of the sample.

A word on this clone: Its target antigen remains unknown. Per-nucleotide qualities are absent, and no much larger clonotype sits a single base away.

The sequence derives from a woman older than 75 with acute or convalescent COVID-19. Sequenced sample: peripheral blood. The chain is made from TRBV12-3 or TRBV12-4 and TRBJ1-2; the D gene cannot be resolved reliably. The CDR3 protein sequence reads: CASSFRGTYGYTF. The nucleotides read TGTGCCAGCAGTTTCCGGGGAACCTATGGCTACACCTTC.